Below, 19 T cell receptor beta chains from the same sample are listed, as sequenced in a study of T cell repertoires in cytomegalovirus infection. TCRdb reprocessed the reads via MiXCR and lists one record per CDR3 protein. This table holds fewer than 200,000 distinct CDR3 sequences, 15% to 20% found once. Source material: PBMCs. The receptor set was obtained from a human donor in good health (CMV status not recorded). Some clones in this sample may be carry-over from other donors' samples.

V is TRBV20-1 and J is TRBJ2-5; a weak D match, TRBD2 (5 bases). Trimming cost V 6 bases and J 1 base, with 9 bases left between them. The CDR3 extends over 12 amino acids. The germline gives CDR1 DFQATT, CDR2 SNEGSKA (reference sequence). CDR3 sequence (DNA): TGCAGTGCCCTTAGCGTCCAAGAGACCCAGTACTTC. Protein: CSALSVQETQYF.

CDR3 in DNA: TGTGCCAGCAGCCACTACGGGGGGGCCCGGTTCTTC. It specifies CASSHYGGARFF. This chain joins TRBV12-3 or TRBV12-4 and TRBJ2-1, with 8 bases lining up with TRBD2. The CDR3 extends over 12 amino acids. V gave up 6 bases and J gave up 15 bases; unmatched junction bases: 10.

This clonotype was seen more than once but under ten times. J is TRBJ2-7 and V is TRBV27; D could derive from TRBD1 or TRBD2 (5 bases each). CDR1 MNHEY and CDR2 SMNVEV come from the germline V gene (reference sequence). CDR3 length: 11 amino acids. V was cut by 3 bases and J by 6 bases, with 6 bases left in between. In nucleotides, the CDR3 is TGTGCCAGCAGTTTGGGGGTCGAGCAGTACTTC. Its protein is CASSLGVEQYF.

This clonotype was found many times. The rearrangement links TRBV7-8 to TRBJ2-5; D not certain. Trimming removed 5 bases from V and 2 bases from J, with 6 bases in between. CDR1 and CDR2 from the germline V gene are SGHVS and FQNEAQ. This CDR3 has 12 residues. The CDR3 protein is CASSGVQETQYF. The DNA of the CDR3 is TGTGCCAGCAGCGGGGTTCAAGAGACCCAGTACTTC. The whole variable domain, remainder taken from reference TRBV7-8 and TRBJ2-5, is GAGVSQSPRYKVAKRGQDVALRCDPISGHVSLFWYQQALGQGPEFLTYFQNEAQLDKSGLPSDRFFAERPEGSVSTLKIQRTQQEDSAVYLCASSGVQETQYFGPGTRLLVL.

This clonotype has just a few counts. This may be a read error, as it is one base from a much larger clone. The genes are TRBV24-1 and TRBJ2-3, with D unresolved. Germline V gene sequence: CDR1 KGHDR, CDR2 SFDVKD. The ends were cut back, 4 bases at V and 3 bases at J, with 7 bases in the middle. This CDR3 contains 13 residues. CDR3 in amino acids: CATSEPLTDTQYF. Written as DNA, the CDR3 is TGTGCCACCAGTGAACCCCTGACAGATACGCAGTATTTT.

The chain links TRBV7-9 to TRBJ2-2, with D possibly being TRBD1 (5 bases). V lost 1 base to trimming and J lost 4 bases, with 10 bases between them. CDR3 length: 15 amino acids. Germline V gene lookup returns CDR1 SEHNR and CDR2 FQNEAQ (reference sequence). The CDR3 loop is CASSLEIRGTGELFF. The CDR3 DNA reads as TGTGCCAGCAGCTTAGAAATAAGGGGCACCGGGGAGCTGTTTTTT.

This chain's CDR3 is CAIAGINSNQPQHF. Here the CDR3 DNA reads TGTGCCATCGCCGGGATAAATAGCAATCAGCCCCAGCATTTT. The genes are TRBV10-3 and TRBJ1-5, with no clear D. Germline-derived CDR1 and CDR2 are ENHRY and SYGVKD. V lost 8 bases and J lost 0, with 11 bases in between. The CDR3 runs to 14 residues.

This clonotype was seen a handful of times. The chain recombines TRBV11-2 with TRBJ2-7, with 7 bases aligning to TRBD1. CDR1 is SGHAT, CDR2 FQNNGV, per germline. Trimming removed 4 bases from V and 4 bases from J; junction bases left unmatched: 10. The CDR3 extends over 15 amino acids. CDR3 amino acids: CASSSEGGRGYEQYF. Written as DNA, the CDR3 is TGTGCCAGCAGCTCAGAAGGGGGCAGGGGTTACGAGCAGTACTTC.

Many counts were recorded for this clonotype. The genes are TRBV6-2 or TRBV6-3 and TRBJ2-7; 9 bases are a match to TRBD1. Germline-derived CDR1 and CDR2 are MNHEY and SVGEGT. The CDR3 loop spans 13 amino acids. Trimming took 7 bases from V and 3 from J; bases not matched to a gene: 4. The CDR3 loop reads CASKGQGYYEQYF. The CDR3 bases are TGTGCCAGCAAAGGACAGGGGTACTACGAGCAGTACTTC.

This clonotype was recorded many times. The V gene is TRBV7-2, the J gene TRBJ2-3; unclear D gene. CDR1 SGHTA and CDR2 FQGNSA come from the germline V gene. The CDR3 consists of 15 residues. The germline V and J ends were trimmed by 1 base and 3 bases, with 11 bases remaining between them. The CDR3 loop reads CASSLGPTRTDTQYF. Written as DNA, the CDR3 is TGTGCCAGCAGCTTAGGCCCAACGAGGACAGATACGCAGTATTTT. Full variable domain (missing parts from reference TRBV7-2 and TRBJ2-3): GAGVSQSPSNKVTEKGKDVELRCDPISGHTALYWYRQSLGQGLEFLIYFQGNSAPDKSGLPSDRFSAERTGGSVSTLTIQRTQQEDSAVYLCASSLGPTRTDTQYFGPGTRLTVL.

In this sample, this clonotype turned up many times. The rearrangement links TRBV7-3 to TRBJ2-1; 8 nucleotides match TRBD1. The CDR3 runs to 13 residues. After removal of 3 bases from V and 5 bases from J, the junction contained 0 bases not matched to a gene. CDR1 and CDR2 (germline): SGHTA, FQGTGA. The CDR3 sequence is CASSLDRDNEQFF. The CDR3 DNA is TGTGCCAGCAGCTTGGACAGGGACAATGAGCAGTTCTTC.

This chain connects TRBV5-1 to TRBJ1-1; D remains unclear. Trimming shortened V by 0 bases and J by 1 base, and 7 bases separated the two germline ends. This CDR3 comprises 14 residues. Germline V gene sequence: CDR1 SGHRS, CDR2 YFSETQ. CDR3 bases: TGCGCCAGCAGCTTGGGGGCAGCGAACACTGAAGCTTTCTTT. Translation: CASSLGAANTEAFF.

The chain links TRBV29-1 to TRBJ2-1; D is undetermined. The CDR3 runs 12 residues. Deletions cut 2 bases from V and 2 bases from J, with 4 bases between. Germline V gene sequence: CDR1 SQVTM, CDR2 ANQGSEA. CDR3: CSVERTYNEQFF. CDR3 sequence (DNA): TGCAGCGTTGAACGGACCTACAATGAGCAGTTCTTC.

A few counts support this clonotype. The chain carries TRBV19 and TRBJ1-3, with a possible D match to TRBD1 (5 bases). This CDR3 contains 14 residues. The V end was cut by 3 bases, the J end by 2 bases, with 8 bases between. The germline gives CDR1 LNHDA, CDR2 SQIVND (reference sequence). In DNA, the CDR3 is TGTGCCAGTAGTATCGGGGGTCCTGGAAACACCATATATTTT. Its protein is CASSIGGPGNTIYF.

This clonotype was detected only a few times. The V call is TRBV6-8, the J call TRBJ2-1, with 15 bases aligning to TRBD2. V was pared by 8 bases and J by 9 bases, with 5 bases of the junction left unmatched. Germline V gives CDR1 MNHGY, CDR2 SAAAGT. The CDR3 sequence is 14 residues long. The CDR3 nucleotides read TGTGCCAGCGAACCGGGACTAGCGGGAGGTGAGCAGTTCTTC. This gives the protein CASEPGLAGGEQFF.

The gene calls are TRBV20-1 and TRBJ2-5; maybe TRBD2 (5 bases). The CDR3 is 13 residues long. Germline CDR1 DFQATT, CDR2 SNEGSKA (reference sequence). V gave up 6 bases and J gave up 5 bases, with 16 bases separating them. Written as DNA, the CDR3 is TGCAGTGCAGCCATTTTTGGAGGCGAGACCCAGTACTTC. This sequence encodes CSAAIFGGETQYF.

The gene calls are TRBV6-2 or TRBV6-3 and TRBJ1-5; D gene ambiguous. V was trimmed by 0 bases and J by 7 bases, leaving 13 bases between them. Germline CDR1 MNHEY, CDR2 SVGEGT. The CDR3 has 15 residues. CDR3 amino acids: CASSYSPPGLQPQHF. The CDR3 nucleotides are TGTGCCAGCAGTTACTCCCCCCCTGGATTGCAGCCCCAGCATTTT.

This clonotype was observed a handful of times. The chain uses TRBV4-3 and TRBJ1-2, with no clear D. Trimming left V 0 bases short and J 1 base short, with 6 bases between. Looked up from germline, CDR1 is LGHNA and CDR2 is YSLEER. CDR3 length: 14 residues. The CDR3: CASSQDTDNYGYTF. CDR3 bases: TGCGCCAGCAGCCAAGATACCGATAACTATGGCTACACCTTC.

The chain uses TRBV12-3 or TRBV12-4 and TRBJ1-6; D remains ambiguous. The CDR3 spans 15 residues. Trimming cost V 6 bases and J 5 bases, with 14 bases left between them. The CDR3: CASSPSGSHNSPLHF. CDR3 sequence (DNA): TGTGCCAGCAGCCCCTCTGGAAGCCATAATTCACCCCTCCACTTT.